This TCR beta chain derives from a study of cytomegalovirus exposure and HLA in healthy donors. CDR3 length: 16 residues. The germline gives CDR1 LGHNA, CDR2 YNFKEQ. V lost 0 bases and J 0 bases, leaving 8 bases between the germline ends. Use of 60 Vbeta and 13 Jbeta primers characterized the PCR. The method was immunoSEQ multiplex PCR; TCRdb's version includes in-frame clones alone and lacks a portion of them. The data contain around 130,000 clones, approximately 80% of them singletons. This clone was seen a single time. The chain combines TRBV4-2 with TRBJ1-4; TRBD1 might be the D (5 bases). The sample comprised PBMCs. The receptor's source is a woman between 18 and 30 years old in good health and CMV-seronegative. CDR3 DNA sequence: TGTGCCAGCAGCCAAGATTCGGGGGCAACTAATGAAAAACTGTTTTTT. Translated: CASSQDSGATNEKLFF.